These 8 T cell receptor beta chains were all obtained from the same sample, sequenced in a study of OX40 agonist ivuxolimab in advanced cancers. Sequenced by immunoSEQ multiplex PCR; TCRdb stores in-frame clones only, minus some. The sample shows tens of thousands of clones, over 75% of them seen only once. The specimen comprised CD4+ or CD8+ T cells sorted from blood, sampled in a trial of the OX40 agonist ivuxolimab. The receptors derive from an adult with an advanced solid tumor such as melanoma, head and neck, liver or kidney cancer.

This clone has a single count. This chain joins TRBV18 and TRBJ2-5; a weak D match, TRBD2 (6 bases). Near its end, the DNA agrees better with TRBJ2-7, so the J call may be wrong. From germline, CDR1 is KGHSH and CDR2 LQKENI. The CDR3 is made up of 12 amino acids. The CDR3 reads CASSRGGPEQYF. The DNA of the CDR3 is TGTGCCAGCTCACGAGGAGGGCCCGAGCAGTACTTC.

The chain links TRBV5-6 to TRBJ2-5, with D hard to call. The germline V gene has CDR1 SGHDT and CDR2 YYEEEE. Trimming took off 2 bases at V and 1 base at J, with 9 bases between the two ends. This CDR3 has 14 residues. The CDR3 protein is CASSFDQVQETQYF. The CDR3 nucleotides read TGTGCCAGCAGCTTCGATCAGGTCCAAGAGACCCAGTACTTC.

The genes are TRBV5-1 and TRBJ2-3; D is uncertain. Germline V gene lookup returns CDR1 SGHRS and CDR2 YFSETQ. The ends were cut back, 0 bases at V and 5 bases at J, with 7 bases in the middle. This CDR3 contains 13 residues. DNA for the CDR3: TGCGCCAGCAGCTTGGAGGTGGGAGATACGCAGTATTTT. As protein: CASSLEVGDTQYF. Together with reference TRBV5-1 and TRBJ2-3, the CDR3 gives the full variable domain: KAGVTQTPRYLIKTRGQQVTLSCSPISGHRSVSWYQQTPGQGLQFLFEYFSETQRNKGNFPGRFSGRQFSNSRSEMNVSTLELGDSALYLCASSLEVGDTQYFGPGTRLTVL.

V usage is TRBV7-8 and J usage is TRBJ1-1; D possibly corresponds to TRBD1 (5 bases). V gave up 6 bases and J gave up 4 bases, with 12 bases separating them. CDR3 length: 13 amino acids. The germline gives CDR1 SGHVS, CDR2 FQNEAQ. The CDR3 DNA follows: TGTGCCAGCAGGTCACAGGTCCTCACTGAAGCTTTCTTT. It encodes CASRSQVLTEAFF. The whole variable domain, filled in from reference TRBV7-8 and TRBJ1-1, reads GAGVSQSPRYKVAKRGQDVALRCDPISGHVSLFWYQQALGQGPEFLTYFQNEAQLDKSGLPSDRFFAERPEGSVSTLKIQRTQQEDSAVYLCASRSQVLTEAFFGQGTRLTVV.

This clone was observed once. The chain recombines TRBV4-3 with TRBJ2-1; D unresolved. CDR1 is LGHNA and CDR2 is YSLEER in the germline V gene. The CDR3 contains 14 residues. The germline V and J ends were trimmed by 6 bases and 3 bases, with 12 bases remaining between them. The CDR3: CASSFEQHYNEQFF. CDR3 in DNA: TGCGCCAGCAGTTTTGAGCAACACTACAATGAGCAGTTCTTC.

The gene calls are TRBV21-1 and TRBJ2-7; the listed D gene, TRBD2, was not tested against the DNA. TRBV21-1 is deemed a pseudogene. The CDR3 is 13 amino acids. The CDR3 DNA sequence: TGTGCCAGCGGGGGACTAGAGATCTACGAGCAGTACTTC. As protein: CASGGLEIYEQYF.

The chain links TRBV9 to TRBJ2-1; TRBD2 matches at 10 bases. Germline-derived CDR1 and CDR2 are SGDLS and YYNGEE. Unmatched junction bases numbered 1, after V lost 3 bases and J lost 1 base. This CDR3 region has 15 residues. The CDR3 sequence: CASSASGSSYNEQFF. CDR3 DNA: TGTGCCAGCAGCGCTAGCGGGAGTTCCTACAATGAGCAGTTCTTC.

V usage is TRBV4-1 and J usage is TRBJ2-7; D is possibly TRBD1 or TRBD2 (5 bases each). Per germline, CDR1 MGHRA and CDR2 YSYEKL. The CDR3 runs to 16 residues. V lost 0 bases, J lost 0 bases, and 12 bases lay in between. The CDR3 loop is CASSQDWGLISYEQYF. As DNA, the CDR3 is TGCGCCAGCAGCCAAGATTGGGGGTTGATCTCCTACGAGCAGTACTTC.